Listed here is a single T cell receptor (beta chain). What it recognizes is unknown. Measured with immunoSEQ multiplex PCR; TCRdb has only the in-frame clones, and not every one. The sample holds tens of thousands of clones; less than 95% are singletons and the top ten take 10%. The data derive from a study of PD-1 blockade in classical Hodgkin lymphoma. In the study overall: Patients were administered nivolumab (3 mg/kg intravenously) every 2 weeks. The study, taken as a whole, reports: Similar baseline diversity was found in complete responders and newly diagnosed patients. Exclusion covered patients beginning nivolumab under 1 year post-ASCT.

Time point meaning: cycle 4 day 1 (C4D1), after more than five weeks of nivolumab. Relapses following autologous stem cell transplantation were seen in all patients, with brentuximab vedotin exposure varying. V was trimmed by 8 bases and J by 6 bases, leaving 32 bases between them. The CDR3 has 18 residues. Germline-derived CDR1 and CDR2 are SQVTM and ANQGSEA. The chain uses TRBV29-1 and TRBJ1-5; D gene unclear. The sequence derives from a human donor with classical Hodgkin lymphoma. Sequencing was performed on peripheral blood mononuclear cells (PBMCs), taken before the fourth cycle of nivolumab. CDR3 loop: CSPEPPPLPRGRCQPQHF. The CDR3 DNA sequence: TGCAGCCCTGAGCCCCCCCCCTTGCCGCGGGGAAGGTGTCAGCCCCAGCATTTT.